Each of the 26 T cell receptor beta chains below was sequenced from the same sample in a study of T cell responses to AZD1222 COVID-19 vaccine. Repertoires were generated with immunoSEQ multiplex PCR, while TCRdb's copy carries only in-frame clones and drops some. In the table there are roughly 120,000 clones, 92% of which are singletons. Sample: peripheral blood, taken on day 0 of AZD1222 vaccination. The receptors were gathered from an adult in good health.

The genes are TRBV24-1 and TRBJ1-5; 9 bases are shared with TRBD1. The length of the CDR3 is 15 residues. The V gene end was trimmed by 4 bases and the J gene end by 6 bases; junction bases not matched to a gene: 6. Germline V gene lookup returns CDR1 KGHDR and CDR2 SFDVKD. The CDR3 DNA reads TGTGCCACCAGTGAGTCTACAGGGGGCAGTCAGCCCCAGCATTTT. It yields the protein CATSESTGGSQPQHF.

This clone showed up just a few times. The chain links TRBV4-1 to TRBJ1-4; a weak D match, TRBD1 (6 bases). The CDR3 spans 15 residues. Germline loops: CDR1 MGHRA, CDR2 YSYEKL. Deletions cut 4 bases from V and 6 bases from J, with 15 bases between. The CDR3 nucleotides are TGCGCCAGCAGCCCCACCACACAGGGAGATGAAAAACTGTTTTTT. It encodes CASSPTTQGDEKLFF.

The rearrangement uses TRBV24-1 and TRBJ2-5; D is uncertain. Trimming removed 6 bases at V and 1 base at J, with 8 bases between. The germline CDR1 and CDR2 sequences are KGHDR and SFDVKD. There are 13 residues in the CDR3. CDR3 DNA: TGTGCCACCAGTCTGGACGGCCAAGAGACCCAGTACTTC. Its protein product is CATSLDGQETQYF.

The rearrangement joins TRBV11-2 to TRBJ2-7, with TRBD1 matching 7 bases. The germline V gene has CDR1 SGHAT and CDR2 FQNNGV. The CDR3 sequence is 16 residues long. V was pared by 4 bases and J by 5 bases, with 14 bases of the junction left unmatched. This chain's CDR3 is CASSSFDRARSHEQYF. CDR3 in DNA: TGTGCCAGCAGCTCCTTCGACAGGGCCAGGAGCCACGAGCAGTACTTC.

V and J are TRBV27 and TRBJ2-1, with TRBD1 as a possible D gene (5 bases). Per the germline V gene, CDR1 is MNHEY and CDR2 is SMNVEV (reference sequence). This CDR3 is 17 amino acids long. V dropped 2 bases and J dropped 0 bases, with 14 bases sitting between them. The CDR3 sequence: CASSLSPRVSSYNEQFF. CDR3 sequence (DNA): TGTGCCAGCAGTTTAAGTCCCAGGGTCTCCTCCTACAATGAGCAGTTCTTC.

This sequence joins TRBV3-1 (or the pseudogene TRBV3-2) and TRBJ2-1, with 8 bases lining up with TRBD2. V gave up 5 bases and J gave up 4 bases; unmatched junction bases: 7. Germline lookup yields CDR1 LGHDT and CDR2 YNNKEL (reference sequence). This CDR3 contains 15 residues. CDR3 amino acids: CASSRLAGSYNEQFF. Here the CDR3 DNA reads TGTGCCAGCAGCAGGCTAGCGGGCTCTTACAATGAGCAGTTCTTC.

The gene calls are TRBV19 and TRBJ2-1, with 8 bases lining up with TRBD2. From germline, CDR1 is LNHDA and CDR2 SQIVND (reference sequence). The CDR3 consists of 19 residues. V gave up 3 bases and J gave up 3 bases; unmatched junction bases: 16. The CDR3 sequence: CASSITGSFTSGRYNEQFF. The CDR3 DNA reads TGTGCCAGTAGTATTACAGGGTCCTTTACTAGCGGACGCTACAATGAGCAGTTCTTC.

The chain couples TRBV12-5 to TRBJ1-6, with D possibly being TRBD1 (5 bases). The CDR3 runs 11 residues. V lost 6 bases and J 11 bases, leaving 8 bases between the germline ends. The V gene's germline CDR1 is LGHNT and CDR2 FRNRAP. This CDR3 reads CASGPGAPLHF. CDR3 bases: TGTGCTAGTGGACCGGGGGCACCCCTCCACTTT. The whole variable domain, filled in from reference TRBV12-5 and TRBJ1-6, reads DARVTQTPRHKVTEMGQEVTMRCQPILGHNTVFWYRQTMMQGLELLAYFRNRAPLDDSGMPKDRFSAEMPDATLATLKIQPSEPRDSAVYFCASGPGAPLHFGNGTRLTVT.

A single count supports this clone. The genes are TRBV7-2 and TRBJ1-2, with D unclear. Deletions cut 0 bases from V and 4 bases from J, with 9 bases between. CDR1 SGHTA and CDR2 FQGNSA come from the germline V gene. This CDR3 region has 14 residues. The CDR3 bases are TGTGCCAGCAGCTTAGCGTACAAGATCTATGGCTACACCTTC. Translation: CASSLAYKIYGYTF. Complete variable domain (other parts from reference TRBV7-2 and TRBJ1-2): GAGVSQSPSNKVTEKGKDVELRCDPISGHTALYWYRQSLGQGLEFLIYFQGNSAPDKSGLPSDRFSAERTGGSVSTLTIQRTQQEDSAVYLCASSLAYKIYGYTFGSGTRLTVV.

The chain joins TRBV9 to TRBJ1-2; 10 bases are a match to TRBD1. V shed 3 bases and J 7 bases; nucleotides not matched to a gene: 6. Germline V CDR1 and CDR2: SGDLS, YYNGEE. This CDR3 spans 14 amino acids. For the CDR3, the DNA is TGTGCCAGCAGCGCCGGACAGGGGGTGGGTGGCTACACCTTC. This encodes CASSAGQGVGGYTF. The full variable domain, completed using reference TRBV9 and TRBJ1-2, is DSGVTQTPKHLITATGQRVTLRCSPRSGDLSVYWYQQSLDQGLQFLIQYYNGEERAKGNILERFSAQQFPDLHSELNLSSLELGDSALYFCASSAGQGVGGYTFGSGTRLTVV.

J is TRBJ1-1 and V is TRBV5-5, with 7 bases matching TRBD1. The V gene end was trimmed by 1 base and the J gene end by 1 base; junction bases not matched to a gene: 1. The CDR3 spans 14 residues. CDR1 is SGHKS and CDR2 is YYEKEE in the germline V gene (reference sequence). CDR3 protein: CASSLTGANTEAFF. The CDR3 DNA reads TGTGCCAGCAGCTTGACAGGGGCGAACACTGAAGCTTTCTTT.

The chain joins TRBV28 to TRBJ2-7, with TRBD1 matching over 11 bases. In germline, CDR1 is MDHEN, CDR2 SYDVKM. V lost 4 bases to trimming and J lost 3 bases; unmatched junction nucleotides: 8. The CDR3 totals 16 residues. In DNA, the CDR3 is TGTGCCAGCAGTTATCCCCGTGGGACAGGGGGCTACGAGCAGTACTTC. Its translation is CASSYPRGTGGYEQYF. The variable domain in full, with the rest retrieved from reference TRBV28 and TRBJ2-7, is DVKVTQSSRYLVKRTGEKVFLECVQDMDHENMFWYRQDPGLGLRLIYFSYDVKMKEKGDIPEGYSVSREKKERFSLILESASTNQTSMYLCASSYPRGTGGYEQYFGPGTRLTVT.

The chain has TRBV7-9 and TRBJ1-4, with 10 bases identical to TRBD1. V gave up 7 bases and J gave up 6 bases; unmatched junction bases: 8. CDR3 size: 15 residues. CDR1 is SEHNR, CDR2 FQNEAQ, per germline (reference sequence). The CDR3 protein is CASTHWTGGHEKLFF. CDR3 DNA sequence: TGTGCCAGCACCCACTGGACAGGGGGACATGAAAAACTGTTTTTT.

This chain connects TRBV27 to TRBJ1-1; 7 bases are shared with TRBD1. With V trimmed by 6 bases and J by 1 base, 11 bases remained unmatched. The germline V gene encodes CDR1 MNHEY and CDR2 SMNVEV (reference sequence). CDR3 size: 16 residues. The chain's CDR3 is CASSKTGFVQNTEAFF. The CDR3 nucleotides are TGTGCCAGCAGCAAGACAGGGTTCGTACAGAACACTGAAGCTTTCTTT.

The gene calls are TRBV12-3 or TRBV12-4 and TRBJ2-4; D unclear. The V end was cut by 1 base, the J end by 8 bases, with 6 bases between. This CDR3 has 12 amino acids. The CDR3 DNA is TGTGCCAGCAGTTTAGGAAAGGACATTCAGTACTTC. Protein product: CASSLGKDIQYF.

The rearrangement joins TRBV30 to TRBJ2-7, with D perhaps matching TRBD1 or TRBD2 (5 bases each). Germline CDR1 and CDR2: GTSNPN and SVGIG (reference sequence). There are 14 residues in the CDR3. V was cut by 0 bases and J by 3 bases, with 12 bases left in between. The chain's CDR3 is CAWSVRDGNYEQYF. In nucleotides, the CDR3 is TGTGCCTGGAGTGTACGGGACGGGAACTACGAGCAGTACTTC.

This rearrangement joins TRBV6-5 to TRBJ1-4, with TRBD1 matching over 7 bases. Trimming removed 2 bases from V and 8 bases from J; junction bases left unmatched: 5. The germline CDR1 and CDR2 sequences are MNHEY and SVGAGI. The CDR3 covers 14 residues. The chain's CDR3 is CASSYDRVGEKLFF. Here the CDR3 DNA reads TGTGCCAGCAGTTACGACAGGGTGGGCGAAAAACTGTTTTTT.

The chain is built from TRBV2 and TRBJ1-6; no firm D call. Germline CDR1 SNHLY, CDR2 FYNNEI. The germline V and J ends were trimmed by 7 bases and 0 bases, with 10 bases remaining between them. There are 15 residues in the CDR3. The CDR3 here is CASKGGVSYNSPLHF. The CDR3 DNA reads as TGTGCCAGCAAGGGTGGGGTCTCCTATAATTCACCCCTCCACTTT.

This clone appeared once. Distinct nucleotide sequences in the sample also encode this CDR3. The chain employs TRBV6-4 and TRBJ1-5, with D unclear. V lost 0 bases and J 4 bases, leaving 4 bases between the germline ends. The CDR3 spans 13 residues. Germline values: CDR1 MRHNA, CDR2 SNTAGT. CDR3 sequence reads: CASSDSANQPQHF. DNA for the CDR3: TGTGCCAGCAGTGACTCAGCAAATCAGCCCCAGCATTTT.

The chain joins TRBV7-2 to TRBJ1-2, with no clear D. Germline V gene data show CDR1 as SGHTA and CDR2 as FQGNSA. The CDR3 runs 16 residues. V shed 5 bases and J shed 6 bases, with 22 bases lying between them. CDR3 DNA: TGTGCCAGCAGCCCCCTCGGCGGGAGGGCCCAGAATGGCTACACCTTC. The encoded protein is CASSPLGGRAQNGYTF.

The rearrangement uses TRBV5-8 and TRBJ1-5; D is unresolved. This CDR3 has 12 residues. Germline CDR1 SGHTS, CDR2 YDEGEE. V lost 1 base and J lost 2, with 1 base in between. In DNA, the CDR3 is TGTGCCAGCAGCTTGCGCAATCAGCCCCAGCATTTT. Translation gives CASSLRNQPQHF.

The chain is built from TRBV5-1 and TRBJ1-2; D gene ambiguous. The CDR3 has 14 residues. Germline assignment: CDR1 SGHRS and CDR2 YFSETQ. V lost 4 bases, J lost 0 bases, and 10 bases lay in between. CDR3 sequence reads: CASSTSATNYGYTF. In DNA, the CDR3 is TGCGCCAGCAGCACCAGTGCGACTAACTATGGCTACACCTTC.

The genes are TRBV2 and TRBJ1-2; D possibly corresponds to TRBD1 (5 bases). There are 15 residues in the CDR3. Per germline, CDR1 SNHLY and CDR2 FYNNEI. Trimming shortened V by 0 bases and J by 2 bases, and 10 bases separated the two germline ends. As DNA, the CDR3 is TGTGCCAGCAGTGAAGCGCAGGGCAGGAACTATGGCTACACCTTC. This translates into CASSEAQGRNYGYTF.

The chain carries TRBV7-9 and TRBJ1-4; D unclear. Trimming removed 1 base at V and 0 bases at J, with 3 bases between. This CDR3 comprises 14 residues. From germline, CDR1 is SEHNR and CDR2 FQNEAQ (reference sequence). CDR3 protein: CASSLVSTNEKLFF. CDR3 nucleotides: TGTGCCAGCAGCTTAGTGTCAACTAATGAAAAACTGTTTTTT.

This clone was seen a handful of times. This rearrangement joins TRBV19 to TRBJ2-2, with D possibly called TRBD1 or TRBD2 (6 bases each). The CDR3 sequence is 14 residues long. Trimming shortened V by 7 bases and J by 6 bases, and 15 bases separated the two germline ends. Germline values: CDR1 LNHDA, CDR2 SQIVND (reference sequence). The CDR3 reads CASNRGLGAGELFF. CDR3 sequence (DNA): TGTGCCAGTAATCGGGGGCTTGGGGCCGGGGAGCTGTTTTTT.

The rearrangement joins TRBV7-9 to TRBJ1-2; D is undetermined. The V end was cut by 4 bases, the J end by 4 bases, with 4 bases between. The germline CDR1 and CDR2 sequences are SEHNR and FQNEAQ (reference sequence). CDR3 length: 11 amino acids. CDR3 nucleotides: TGTGCCAGCAGCTCCTCCTATGGCTACACCTTC. As protein: CASSSSYGYTF.